This entry features one T cell receptor beta chain sequence. The entry originates in a study of T cells in Graves' hyperthyroidism and ophthalmopathy. There are 17 residues in the CDR3. The ends were cut back, 3 bases at V and 2 bases at J, with 20 bases in the middle. CDR1 and CDR2 from the germline V gene are MNHEY and SVGEGT. Amplification of TCR beta CDR3 regions used RNA as the template. The HTBI set primed first-round TCR CDR3 RT-PCR. TCRdb called the multiplex PCR reads again in MiXCR, with one record for every CDR3 protein. The table lists about 280,000 distinct CDR3 sequences, 20% to 25% of them singletons.

The source material was blood. The chain recombines TRBV6-2 or TRBV6-3 with TRBJ2-7; weak D call: TRBD1 (6 bases). This sequence originates from a man in his forties with Graves' hyperthyroidism that later progressed to Graves' ophthalmopathy. CDR3 DNA: TGTGCCAGCAGTTATCCTACAGGGTTTTCCACGACCTACGAGCAGTACTTC. It is translated as CASSYPTGFSTTYEQYF.